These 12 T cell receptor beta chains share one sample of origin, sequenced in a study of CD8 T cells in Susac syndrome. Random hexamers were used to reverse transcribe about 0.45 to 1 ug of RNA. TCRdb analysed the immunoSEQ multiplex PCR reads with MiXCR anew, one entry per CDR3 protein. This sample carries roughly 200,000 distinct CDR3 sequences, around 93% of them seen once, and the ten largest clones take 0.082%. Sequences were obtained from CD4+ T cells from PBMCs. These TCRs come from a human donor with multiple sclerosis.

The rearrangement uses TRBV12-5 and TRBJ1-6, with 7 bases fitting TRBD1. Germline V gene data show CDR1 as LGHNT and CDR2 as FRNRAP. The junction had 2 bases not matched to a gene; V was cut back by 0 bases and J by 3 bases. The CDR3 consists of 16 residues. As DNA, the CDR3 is TGTGCTAGTGGTTTGGTGGCAGGGGGCTATAATTCACCCCTCCACTTT. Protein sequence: CASGLVAGGYNSPLHF.

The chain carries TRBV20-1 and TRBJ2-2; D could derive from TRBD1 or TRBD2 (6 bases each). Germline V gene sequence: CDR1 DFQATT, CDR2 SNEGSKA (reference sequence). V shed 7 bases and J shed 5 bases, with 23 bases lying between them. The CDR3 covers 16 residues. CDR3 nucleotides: TGCAGTGTCTACCAACCACCGGGGGCTCGAACCGGGGAGCTGTTTTTT. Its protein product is CSVYQPPGARTGELFF.

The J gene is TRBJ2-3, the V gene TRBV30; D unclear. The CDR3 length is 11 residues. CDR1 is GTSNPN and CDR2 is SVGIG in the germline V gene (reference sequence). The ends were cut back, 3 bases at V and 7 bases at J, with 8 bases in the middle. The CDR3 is CAWRRTNTQYF. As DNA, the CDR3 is TGTGCCTGGAGGAGGACCAATACGCAGTATTTT.

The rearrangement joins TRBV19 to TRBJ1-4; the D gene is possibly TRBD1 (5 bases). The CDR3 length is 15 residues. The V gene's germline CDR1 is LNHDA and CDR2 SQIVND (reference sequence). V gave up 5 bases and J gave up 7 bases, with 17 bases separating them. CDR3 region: CASSASGLEAEKLFF. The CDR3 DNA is TGTGCCAGTAGTGCCTCGGGACTGGAGGCTGAAAAACTGTTTTTT.

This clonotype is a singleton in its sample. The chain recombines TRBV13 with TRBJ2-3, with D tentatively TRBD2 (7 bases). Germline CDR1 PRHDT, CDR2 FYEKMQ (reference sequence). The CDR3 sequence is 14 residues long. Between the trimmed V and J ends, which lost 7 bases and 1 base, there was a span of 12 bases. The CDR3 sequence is CASTRGAGTDTQYF. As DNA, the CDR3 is TGTGCCAGCACTCGGGGGGCTGGCACAGATACGCAGTATTTT.

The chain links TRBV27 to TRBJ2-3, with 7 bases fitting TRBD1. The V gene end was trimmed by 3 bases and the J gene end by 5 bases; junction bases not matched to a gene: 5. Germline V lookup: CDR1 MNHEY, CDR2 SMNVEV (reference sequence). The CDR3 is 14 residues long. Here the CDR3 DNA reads TGTGCCAGCAGTTTGCTACAGGGGCTAGATACGCAGTATTTT. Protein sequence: CASSLLQGLDTQYF.

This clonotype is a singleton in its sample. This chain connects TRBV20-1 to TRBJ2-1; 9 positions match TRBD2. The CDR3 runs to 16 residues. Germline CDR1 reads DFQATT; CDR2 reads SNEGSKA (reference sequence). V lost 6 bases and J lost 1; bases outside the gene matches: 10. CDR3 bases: TGCAGTGCACAACTGGCGGGGGGGCGATCCTACAATGAGCAGTTCTTC. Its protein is CSAQLAGGRSYNEQFF.

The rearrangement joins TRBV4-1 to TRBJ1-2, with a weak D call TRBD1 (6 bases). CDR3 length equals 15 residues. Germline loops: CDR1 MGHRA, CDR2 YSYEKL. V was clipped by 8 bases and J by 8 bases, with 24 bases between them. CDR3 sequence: CASGLGPGGPWGYTF. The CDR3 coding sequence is TGCGCCAGCGGTTTGGGCCCCGGGGGCCCATGGGGCTACACCTTC.

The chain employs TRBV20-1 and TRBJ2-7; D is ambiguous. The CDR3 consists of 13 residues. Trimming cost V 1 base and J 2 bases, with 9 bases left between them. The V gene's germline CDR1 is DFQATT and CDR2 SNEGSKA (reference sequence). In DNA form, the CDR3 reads TGCAGTGCTAGAGGAGGCGGCCCCTACGAGCAGTACGTC. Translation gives CSARGGGPYEQYV.

Here the CDR3 reads CSVETGQGPDTQYF. The CDR3 DNA sequence: TGCAGCGTTGAGACGGGACAGGGACCAGATACGCAGTATTTT. The genes are TRBV29-1 and TRBJ2-3; TRBD1 aligns across 9 bases. The CDR3 spans 14 residues. Trimming removed 3 bases from V and 4 bases from J; junction bases left unmatched: 5. The germline V gene encodes CDR1 SQVTM and CDR2 ANQGSEA.

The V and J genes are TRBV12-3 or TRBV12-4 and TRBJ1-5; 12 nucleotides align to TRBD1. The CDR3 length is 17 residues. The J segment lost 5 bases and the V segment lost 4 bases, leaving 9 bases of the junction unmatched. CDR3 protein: CASSSGGTGGWDQPQHF. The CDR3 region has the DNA TGTGCCAGCAGTTCGGGTGGGACAGGGGGCTGGGATCAGCCCCAGCATTTT.

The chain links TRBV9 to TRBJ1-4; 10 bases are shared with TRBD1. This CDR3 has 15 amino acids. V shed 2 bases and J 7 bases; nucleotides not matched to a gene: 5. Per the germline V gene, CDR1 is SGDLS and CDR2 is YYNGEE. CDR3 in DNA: TGTGCCAGCAGCGTCGACAGGGGGCAGGGTGAAAAACTGTTTTTT. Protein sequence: CASSVDRGQGEKLFF.